This T cell receptor beta chain was sequenced for a study of human T cells and chemical hapten exposure. Study outcomes and limitations: No change in TCRs above 1 in 1000 frequency was produced by DPC sensitization.

TCRdb called the RACE reads again in MiXCR, with one record for every CDR3 protein. The sample has 50,000 to 75,000 distinct CDR3 sequences; around 10% are singletons. Concerning this clonotype: The antigen is not known.

Time point described: patch test 3, about 24 weeks after DPC sensitization. Treatment of the sample: therapeutic diphenylcyclopropenone sensitization with weekly scalp DPC. This CDR3 has 13 residues. J lost 10 bases, V lost 6 bases, and 8 bases had no gene match. Germline V gene data show CDR1 as KGHSH and CDR2 as LQKENI. The source was whole blood, collected in connection with sensitization to the hapten diphenylcyclopropenone (DPC). The chain carries TRBV18 and TRBJ1-1; 10 positions agree with TRBD1. This sequence was found in a woman between 25 and 40 years old with alopecia areata. Some clones in this sample may be carry-over from other donors' samples. This chain's CDR3 is CASSPDRGSVAFF. In DNA, the CDR3 is TGTGCCAGCTCTCCGGACAGGGGGAGTGTAGCTTTCTTT.